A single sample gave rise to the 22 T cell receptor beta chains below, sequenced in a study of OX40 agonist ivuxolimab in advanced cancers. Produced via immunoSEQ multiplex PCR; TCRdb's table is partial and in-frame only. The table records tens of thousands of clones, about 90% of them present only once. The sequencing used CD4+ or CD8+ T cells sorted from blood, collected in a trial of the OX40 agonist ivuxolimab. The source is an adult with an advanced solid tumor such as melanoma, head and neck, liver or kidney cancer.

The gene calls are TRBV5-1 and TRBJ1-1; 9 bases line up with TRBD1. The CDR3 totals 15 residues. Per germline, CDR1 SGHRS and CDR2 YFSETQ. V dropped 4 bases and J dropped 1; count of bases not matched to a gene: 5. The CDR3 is CASSPDRGTNTEAFF. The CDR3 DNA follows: TGCGCCAGCAGCCCTGACAGGGGGACGAACACTGAAGCTTTCTTT.

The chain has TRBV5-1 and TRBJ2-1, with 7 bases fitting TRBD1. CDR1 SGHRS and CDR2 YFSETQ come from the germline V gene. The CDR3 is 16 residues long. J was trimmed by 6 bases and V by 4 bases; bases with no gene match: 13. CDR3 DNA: TGCGCCAGCAGCGGCCTAGGACAGGTGGCGGGCAATGAGCAGTTCTTC. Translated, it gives CASSGLGQVAGNEQFF.

The CDR3, as DNA: TGTGCCAGCAGCGTAGCGTCCTATAATTCACCCCTCCACTTT. The encoded protein is CASSVASYNSPLHF. This chain joins TRBV9 and TRBJ1-6; D remains ambiguous. Germline lookup yields CDR1 SGDLS and CDR2 YYNGEE. This CDR3 has 14 residues. V was pared by 0 bases and J by 1 base, with 2 bases between.

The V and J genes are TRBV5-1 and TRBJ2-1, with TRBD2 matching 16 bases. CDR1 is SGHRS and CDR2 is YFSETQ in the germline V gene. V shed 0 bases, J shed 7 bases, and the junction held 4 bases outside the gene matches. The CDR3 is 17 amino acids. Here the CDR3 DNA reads TGCGCCAGCAGCTTGGCAGGGACTAGCGGGAGGGAGAATGAGCAGTTCTTC. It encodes CASSLAGTSGRENEQFF.

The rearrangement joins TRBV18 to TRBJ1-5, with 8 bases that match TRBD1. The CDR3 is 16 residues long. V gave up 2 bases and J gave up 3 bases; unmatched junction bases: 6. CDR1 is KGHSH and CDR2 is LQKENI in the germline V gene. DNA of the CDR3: TGTGCCAGCTCACCATCTGACAGGGGTCTCAATCAGCCCCAGCATTTT. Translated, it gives CASSPSDRGLNQPQHF.

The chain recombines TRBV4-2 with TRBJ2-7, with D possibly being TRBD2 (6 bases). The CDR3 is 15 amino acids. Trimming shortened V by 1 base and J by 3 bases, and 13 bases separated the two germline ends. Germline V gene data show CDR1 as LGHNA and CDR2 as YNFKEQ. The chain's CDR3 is CASSQVSGLIYEQYF. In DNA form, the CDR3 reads TGTGCCAGCAGCCAAGTAAGCGGGCTTATCTACGAGCAGTACTTC.

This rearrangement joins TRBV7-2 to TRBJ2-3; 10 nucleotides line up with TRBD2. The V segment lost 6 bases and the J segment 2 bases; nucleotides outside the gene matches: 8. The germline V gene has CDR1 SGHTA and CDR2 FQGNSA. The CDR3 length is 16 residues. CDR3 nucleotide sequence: TGTGCCAGCAGAGCCCCCGGGACTAGCGCCACAGATACGCAGTATTTT. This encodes CASRAPGTSATDTQYF. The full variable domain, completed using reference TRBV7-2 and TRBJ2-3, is GAGVSQSPSNKVTEKGKDVELRCDPISGHTALYWYRQSLGQGLEFLIYFQGNSAPDKSGLPSDRFSAERTGGSVSTLTIQRTQQEDSAVYLCASRAPGTSATDTQYFGPGTRLTVL.

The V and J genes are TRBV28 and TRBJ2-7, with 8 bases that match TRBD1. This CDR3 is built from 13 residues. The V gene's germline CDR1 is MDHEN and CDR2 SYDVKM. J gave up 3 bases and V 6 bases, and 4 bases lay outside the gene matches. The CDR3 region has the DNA TGTGCCAGCAGCACTGGGACAGGCTACGAGCAGTACTTC. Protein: CASSTGTGYEQYF.

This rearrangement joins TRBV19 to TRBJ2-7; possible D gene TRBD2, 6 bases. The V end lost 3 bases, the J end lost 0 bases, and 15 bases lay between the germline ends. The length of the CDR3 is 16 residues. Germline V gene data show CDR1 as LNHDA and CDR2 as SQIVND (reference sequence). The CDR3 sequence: CASSISGGKSSYEQYF. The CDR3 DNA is TGTGCCAGTAGTATTTCGGGCGGGAAGAGCTCCTACGAGCAGTACTTC.

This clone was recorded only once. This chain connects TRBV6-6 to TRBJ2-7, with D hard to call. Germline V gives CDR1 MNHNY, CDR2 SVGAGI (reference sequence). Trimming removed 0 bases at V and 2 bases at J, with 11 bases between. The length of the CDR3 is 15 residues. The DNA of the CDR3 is TGTGCCAGCAGTTACTCAGCTAGAGTTGCCTACGAGCAGTACTTC. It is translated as CASSYSARVAYEQYF.

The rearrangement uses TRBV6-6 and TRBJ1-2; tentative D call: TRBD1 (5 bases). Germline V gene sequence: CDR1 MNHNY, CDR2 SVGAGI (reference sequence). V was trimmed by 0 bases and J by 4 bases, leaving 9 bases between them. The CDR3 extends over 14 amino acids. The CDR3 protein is CASSYSGGRYGYTF. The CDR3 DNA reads TGTGCCAGCAGTTACTCGGGGGGTCGCTATGGCTACACCTTC.

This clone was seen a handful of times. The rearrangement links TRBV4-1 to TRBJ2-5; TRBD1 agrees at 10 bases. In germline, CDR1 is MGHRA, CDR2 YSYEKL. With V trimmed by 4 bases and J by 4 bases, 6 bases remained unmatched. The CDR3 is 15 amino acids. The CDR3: CASSPRGQGLETQYF. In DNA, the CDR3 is TGCGCCAGCAGCCCTCGGGGACAGGGGTTAGAGACCCAGTACTTC.

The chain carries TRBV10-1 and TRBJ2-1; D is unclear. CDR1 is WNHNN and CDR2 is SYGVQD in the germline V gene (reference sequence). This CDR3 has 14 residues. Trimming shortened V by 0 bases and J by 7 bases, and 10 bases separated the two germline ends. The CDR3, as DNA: TGCGCCAGCAGTGAGTCAGGACGTGGAAATGAGCAGTTCTTC. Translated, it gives CASSESGRGNEQFF.

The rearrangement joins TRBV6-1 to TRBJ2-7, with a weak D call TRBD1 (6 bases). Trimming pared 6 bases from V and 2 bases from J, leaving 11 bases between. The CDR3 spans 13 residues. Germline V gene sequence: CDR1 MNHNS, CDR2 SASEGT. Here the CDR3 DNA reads TGTGCCAGCAGAGGACAGTCCACCTACGAGCAGTACTTC. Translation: CASRGQSTYEQYF.

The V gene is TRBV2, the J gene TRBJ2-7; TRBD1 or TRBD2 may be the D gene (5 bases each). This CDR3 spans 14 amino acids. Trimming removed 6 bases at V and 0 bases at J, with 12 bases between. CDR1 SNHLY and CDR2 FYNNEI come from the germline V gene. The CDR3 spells CASRRDVSSYEQYF. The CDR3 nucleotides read TGTGCCAGCAGGAGGGACGTTAGCTCCTACGAGCAGTACTTC.

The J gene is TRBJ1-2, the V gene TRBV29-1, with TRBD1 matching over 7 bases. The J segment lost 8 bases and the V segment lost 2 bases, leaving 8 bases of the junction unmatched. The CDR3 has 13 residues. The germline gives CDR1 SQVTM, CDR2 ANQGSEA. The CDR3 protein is CSVESWRGRGYTF. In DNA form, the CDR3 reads TGCAGCGTTGAAAGTTGGAGGGGGCGAGGCTACACCTTC.

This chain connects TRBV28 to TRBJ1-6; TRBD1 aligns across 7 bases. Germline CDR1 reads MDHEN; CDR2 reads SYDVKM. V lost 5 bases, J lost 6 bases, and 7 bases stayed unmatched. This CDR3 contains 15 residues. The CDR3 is CASSPTGTANSPLHF. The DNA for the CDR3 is TGTGCCAGCAGTCCGACCGGGACAGCTAATTCACCCCTCCACTTT.

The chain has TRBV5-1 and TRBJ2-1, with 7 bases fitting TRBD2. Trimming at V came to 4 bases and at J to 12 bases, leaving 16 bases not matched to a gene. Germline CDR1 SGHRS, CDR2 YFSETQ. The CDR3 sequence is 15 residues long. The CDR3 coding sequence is TGCGCCAGCAGCCCCCCGGGGAGGGCCAAAATGGGGCAGTTCTTC. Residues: CASSPPGRAKMGQFF.

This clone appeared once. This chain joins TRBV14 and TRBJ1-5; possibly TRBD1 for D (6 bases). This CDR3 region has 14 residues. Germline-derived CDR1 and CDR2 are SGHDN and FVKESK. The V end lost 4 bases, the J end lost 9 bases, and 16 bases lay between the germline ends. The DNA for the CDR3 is TGTGCCAGCAGCCCCACGGGGGGCGGTTCGCCCCAGCATTTT. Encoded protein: CASSPTGGGSPQHF.

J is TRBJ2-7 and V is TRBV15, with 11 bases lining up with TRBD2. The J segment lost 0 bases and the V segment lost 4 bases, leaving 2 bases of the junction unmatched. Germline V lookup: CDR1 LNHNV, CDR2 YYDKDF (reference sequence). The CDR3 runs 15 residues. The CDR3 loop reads CATSITSGSSYEQYF. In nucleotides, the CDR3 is TGTGCCACCAGCATAACTAGCGGGAGCTCCTACGAGCAGTACTTC.

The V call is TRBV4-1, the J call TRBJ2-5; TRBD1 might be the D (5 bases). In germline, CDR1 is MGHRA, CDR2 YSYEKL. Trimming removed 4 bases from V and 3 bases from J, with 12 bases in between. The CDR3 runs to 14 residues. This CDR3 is CASSLEDSKETQYF. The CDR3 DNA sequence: TGCGCCAGCAGCCTAGAAGACAGCAAAGAGACCCAGTACTTC.

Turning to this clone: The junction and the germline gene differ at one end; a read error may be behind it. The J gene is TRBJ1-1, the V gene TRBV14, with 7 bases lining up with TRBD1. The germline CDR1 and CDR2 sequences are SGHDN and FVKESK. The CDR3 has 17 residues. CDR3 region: CAGSQPGGVQGFTEAFF. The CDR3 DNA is TGTGCCGGCAGCCAACCTGGCGGTGTACAGGGGTTTACTGAAGCTTTCTTT. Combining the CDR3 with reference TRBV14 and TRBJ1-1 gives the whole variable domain EAGVTQFPSHSVIEKGQTVTLRCDPISGHDNLYWYRRVMGKEIKFLLHFVKESKQDESGMPNNRFLAERTGGTYSTLKVQPAELEDSGVYFCAGSQPGGVQGFTEAFFGQGTRLTVV.